These 26 T cell receptor beta chains came from one sample sequenced in a study of blood T cell repertoires in COVID-19. Sequencing was performed with immunoSEQ multiplex PCR; in TCRdb, only in-frame clones are kept and a portion is missing. The sample shows about 250,000 clones, approximately 90% of them seen only once. The sequenced sample consisted of PBMCs or T cells enriched from blood (not recorded which). Every receptor here comes from a man aged 18 to 29 who had recovered from COVID-19.

CDR3 in amino acids: CASSPWDRIYEQYF. The DNA for the CDR3 is TGTGCCAGCTCACCTTGGGACAGGATCTACGAGCAGTACTTC. The chain links TRBV18 to TRBJ2-7; 8 nucleotides line up with TRBD1. This CDR3 has 14 amino acids. With 3 bases clipped from V and 3 bases from J, the junction kept 4 bases outside the gene matches. Germline values: CDR1 KGHSH, CDR2 LQKENI.

The CDR3 DNA reads TGTGCCAGCAGTCCGGAGGACAGGCCCCTTGGCGAGCAGTACTTC. Amino acids: CASSPEDRPLGEQYF. The chain combines TRBV6-5 with TRBJ2-7, with TRBD1 identical over 7 bases. The CDR3 runs to 15 residues. Germline trimming cut 5 bases from V and 6 bases from J; bases unmatched to any gene: 13. Germline CDR1 MNHEY, CDR2 SVGAGI.

This chain joins TRBV7-5 and TRBJ1-3; the table calls TRBD1, which could not be checked here. TRBV7-5 is noted as a pseudogene. This CDR3 spans 16 amino acids. The CDR3 protein is CARSHGTGGSGNTIYF. CDR3 bases: TGTGCCAGAAGCCACGGGACAGGGGGCTCTGGAAACACCATATATTTT.

The genes are TRBV28 and TRBJ2-1; no clear D gene. In germline, CDR1 is MDHEN, CDR2 SYDVKM. This CDR3 is built from 16 residues. Trimming pared 4 bases from V and 1 base from J, leaving 14 bases between. CDR3 in amino acids: CASSSLRMESYNEQFF. The CDR3 nucleotides read TGTGCCAGCAGTTCTCTACGAATGGAGTCCTACAATGAGCAGTTCTTC.

The chain uses TRBV28 and TRBJ2-5, with D possibly TRBD2 on 6 matching bases. This CDR3 has 14 residues. In germline, CDR1 is MDHEN, CDR2 SYDVKM. V shed 5 bases and J shed 4 bases, with 14 bases lying between them. The CDR3 DNA sequence: TGTGCCAGCAGTACCGTGCGGGGAGGAGAGACCCAGTACTTC. Residues: CASSTVRGGETQYF.

V usage is TRBV2 and J usage is TRBJ1-1, with unresolved D. Germline loops: CDR1 SNHLY, CDR2 FYNNEI. CDR3 length equals 13 residues. Trimming stripped 3 bases from V and 1 base from J, with 6 bases between. In nucleotides, the CDR3 is TGTGCCAGCAGTGACGAGAGGAACACTGAAGCTTTCTTT. Translation: CASSDERNTEAFF.

The chain carries TRBV2 and TRBJ1-5; 7 bases line up with TRBD1. The CDR3 runs 14 residues. V trimming: 6 bases; J trimming: 3 bases; junction bases outside the gene matches: 5. Germline V gene lookup returns CDR1 SNHLY and CDR2 FYNNEI. CDR3 sequence: CASRTTGDNQPQHF. The CDR3 DNA is TGTGCCAGCAGGACCACAGGGGACAATCAGCCCCAGCATTTT. The full variable domain, completed using reference TRBV2 and TRBJ1-5, is EPEVTQTPSHQVTQMGQEVILRCVPISNHLYFYWYRQILGQKVEFLVSFYNNEISEKSEIFDDQFSVERPDGSNFTLKIRSTKLEDSAMYFCASRTTGDNQPQHFGDGTRLSIL.

This chain uses TRBV4-2 with TRBJ1-1; possible D gene TRBD1, 5 bases. Germline V gene lookup returns CDR1 LGHNA and CDR2 YNFKEQ. Trimming took off 0 bases at V and 8 bases at J, with 16 bases between the two ends. CDR3 length: 15 amino acids. For the CDR3, the DNA is TGTGCCAGCAGCCAAGAATGGAGTAAGGCAGGGGAAGCTTTCTTT. The encoded protein is CASSQEWSKAGEAFF.

The chain recombines TRBV19 with TRBJ2-1; a possible D gene is TRBD2 (10 bases). V lost 2 bases to trimming and J lost 16 bases, with 33 bases between them. The CDR3 spans 18 residues. Germline loops: CDR1 LNHDA, CDR2 SQIVND (reference sequence). The CDR3 region is CASSIRGQGRAGGLGEFF. The CDR3 DNA is TGTGCCAGTAGTATACGGGGACAGGGTCGAGCGGGAGGGCTTGGAGAATTCTTC.

This chain connects TRBV6-2 or TRBV6-3 to TRBJ1-4; D may be TRBD1 (6 bases). The CDR3 runs to 16 residues. CDR1 is MNHEY and CDR2 is SVGEGT in the germline V gene. V shed 2 bases and J shed 5 bases, with 15 bases lying between them. The CDR3 is CASSYPRTELNEKLFF. In DNA, the CDR3 is TGTGCCAGCAGTTACCCTCGGACAGAGCTGAATGAAAAACTGTTTTTT.

The chain employs TRBV7-8 and TRBJ2-7; D might be TRBD1 (5 bases). This CDR3 is built from 12 residues. Germline V gives CDR1 SGHVS, CDR2 FQNEAQ. V gave up 6 bases and J gave up 3 bases, with 9 bases separating them. The DNA of the CDR3 is TGTGCCAGCAGGGGCAGGGTCTACGAGCAGTACTTC. Its protein product is CASRGRVYEQYF.

The genes are TRBV28 and TRBJ2-7, with D perhaps TRBD1 (6 bases). Trimming took 8 bases from V and 3 from J, leaving 11 bases between them. CDR1 is MDHEN, CDR2 SYDVKM, per germline. The CDR3 spans 12 residues. CDR3: CASRDTLYEQYF. The CDR3 region has the DNA TGTGCCAGCCGGGACACTCTCTACGAGCAGTACTTC.

This clone is a singleton in its sample. The gene calls are TRBV27 and TRBJ1-5, with a possible D match to TRBD1 (6 bases). CDR1 is MNHEY, CDR2 SMNVEV, per germline (reference sequence). The CDR3 length is 15 residues. V was shortened by 4 bases and J by 4 bases, with 14 bases between the two germline ends. The CDR3 protein is CASSYGQPGNQPQHF. CDR3 nucleotides: TGTGCCAGCAGTTATGGACAGCCCGGGAATCAGCCCCAGCATTTT.

The chain recombines TRBV19 with TRBJ2-1; a weak D match, TRBD2 (6 bases). V lost 6 bases and J 1 base, leaving 16 bases between the germline ends. Germline-derived CDR1 and CDR2 are LNHDA and SQIVND (reference sequence). This CDR3 contains 16 residues. The CDR3, as DNA: TGTGCCAGTAGGTCGGGAGCGACCCTGTCCTACAATGAGCAGTTCTTC. Translation: CASRSGATLSYNEQFF.

This clone came up a few times. V and J are TRBV6-2 or TRBV6-3 and TRBJ1-1; a possible D gene is TRBD1 (6 bases). This CDR3 has 16 amino acids. CDR1 and CDR2 (germline): MNHEY, SVGEGT. Between the trimmed V and J ends, which lost 2 bases and 0 bases, there was a span of 13 bases. CDR3 region: CASSYTAGDVNTEAFF. In DNA, the CDR3 is TGTGCCAGCAGTTACACCGCAGGGGACGTGAACACTGAAGCTTTCTTT.

This sequence joins TRBV9 and TRBJ2-6; a weak D match, TRBD1 (5 bases). The V gene's germline CDR1 is SGDLS and CDR2 YYNGEE. The V and J ends lost 4 bases and 0 bases respectively, with 17 bases between them. The CDR3 is 18 residues long. This CDR3 reads CASSQGQGRFSGANVLTF. As DNA, the CDR3 is TGTGCCAGCAGCCAAGGACAAGGCCGTTTCTCTGGGGCCAACGTCCTGACTTTC.

V and J are TRBV2 and TRBJ1-4; D is perhaps TRBD1 (5 bases). V gave up 7 bases and J gave up 8 bases, with 17 bases separating them. This CDR3 has 14 amino acids. Germline values: CDR1 SNHLY, CDR2 FYNNEI. CDR3 bases: TGTGCCAGCAATTCGGGAGGGGTTAGAGAAAAACTGTTTTTT. It encodes CASNSGGVREKLFF.

The chain recombines TRBV10-1 with TRBJ2-2, with D tentatively TRBD2 (5 bases). Trimming left V 4 bases short and J 5 bases short, with 11 bases between. The CDR3 has 14 amino acids. The germline CDR1 and CDR2 sequences are WNHNN and SYGVQD (reference sequence). The CDR3 DNA reads TGCGCCAGCAGTGCCAAACTAGAAACCGGGGAGCTGTTTTTT. It is translated as CASSAKLETGELFF.

The chain employs TRBV7-9 and TRBJ2-5; possible D gene TRBD1, 5 bases. Germline V gene sequence: CDR1 SEHNR, CDR2 FQNEAQ (reference sequence). The V end was cut by 1 base, the J end by 7 bases, with 10 bases between. This CDR3 is built from 13 residues. The CDR3 here is CASSLGQFATQYF. The CDR3 DNA reads TGTGCCAGCAGCTTAGGACAGTTTGCGACCCAGTACTTC.

The V call is TRBV11-2, the J call TRBJ2-1, with TRBD2 matching over 7 bases. Per germline, CDR1 SGHAT and CDR2 FQNNGV. V dropped 3 bases and J dropped 8; count of bases not matched to a gene: 19. CDR3 length: 18 residues. The CDR3 DNA is TGTGCCAGCAGCTTGCTAAACCGGCAACGCGGGAGTGTTTATGAGCAGTTCTTC. This sequence encodes CASSLLNRQRGSVYEQFF.

In its sample, this clone was seen once. This chain joins TRBV27 and TRBJ2-2; TRBD1 matches at 9 bases. Germline V gene data show CDR1 as MNHEY and CDR2 as SMNVEV (reference sequence). The CDR3 totals 14 residues. With V trimmed by 3 bases and J by 9 bases, 5 bases remained unmatched. The CDR3 region is CASSLGQGGRELFF. DNA for the CDR3: TGTGCCAGCAGTTTGGGACAGGGCGGGCGGGAGCTGTTTTTT.

The chain links TRBV10-3 to TRBJ1-2; 10 bases align to TRBD1. Germline V CDR1 and CDR2: ENHRY, SYGVKD. The CDR3 has 15 residues. V gave up 4 bases and J gave up 5 bases; unmatched junction bases: 7. CDR3 protein: CAISGEGDRGYGYTF. The CDR3 nucleotides read TGTGCCATCAGTGGCGAGGGGGACAGGGGTTATGGCTACACCTTC.

The gene calls are TRBV6-1 and TRBJ1-4, with TRBD1 matching 7 bases. Germline CDR1 MNHNS, CDR2 SASEGT. The CDR3 spans 16 residues. Unmatched junction bases numbered 5, after V lost 3 bases and J lost 1 base. The CDR3 nucleotides are TGTGCCAGCAGTGACCTAAGGGACAGAACTAATGAAAAACTGTTTTTT. Protein: CASSDLRDRTNEKLFF.

This chain connects TRBV29-1 to TRBJ2-7; D not certain. Germline V gene lookup returns CDR1 SQVTM and CDR2 ANQGSEA. V was trimmed by 0 bases and J by 3 bases, leaving 6 bases between them. The CDR3 totals 12 residues. Here the CDR3 reads CSVEDPGYEQYF. CDR3 sequence (DNA): TGCAGCGTTGAAGATCCCGGCTACGAGCAGTACTTC.

This clone was counted a single time. The V call is TRBV6-5, the J call TRBJ1-5; D is ambiguous. Germline CDR1 reads MNHEY; CDR2 reads SVGAGI. There are 15 residues in the CDR3. V was clipped by 10 bases and J by 4 bases, with 20 bases between them. The DNA of the CDR3 is TGTGCCACCTCACCAAGCAGGTTGAGAAATCAGCCCCAGCATTTT. Residues: CATSPSRLRNQPQHF.

V and J are TRBV7-9 and TRBJ1-2, with no clear D. The germline V gene has CDR1 SEHNR and CDR2 FQNEAQ (reference sequence). The V and J ends lost 5 bases and 5 bases respectively, with 21 bases between them. The CDR3 runs to 16 residues. The CDR3 bases are TGTGCCAGCAGCCTTTCACGGAGTCTAGCTGGGTATGGCTACACCTTC. This translates into CASSLSRSLAGYGYTF.